This TCR beta chain is drawn from a study of blood T cell repertoires in COVID-19. The overall study: Acute and convalescent COVID-19 specimens originated in the United States, Italy and Spain. The cDNA or gDNA used as material had been derived from T cells, B-cell-depleted T cells, or PBMCs.

CDR1 and CDR2 from the germline V gene are MDHEN and SYDVKM. The CDR3 extends over 18 amino acids. Trimming removed 1 base from V and 2 bases from J; junction bases left unmatched: 11. The authors' processing: Amplifying reference gene primers gave estimates of nucleated cell counts. Only in-frame clones appear in the TCRdb table, and some are missing; sequencing was by immunoSEQ multiplex PCR. V and J calls and clone size are copied from that table; D and trimming were computed from the DNA. Among roughly 190,000 clones listed, around 87% were seen once. Sample: peripheral blood. The TCR was taken from a woman over 75 in a cohort sampled during active or convalescent COVID-19. V gene TRBV28 combines with J gene TRBJ1-5; 7 bases are a match to TRBD1. The CDR3 here is CASSLFFLDREGNQPQHF. In DNA form, the CDR3 reads TGTGCCAGCAGTTTATTTTTCCTCGACAGGGAGGGCAATCAGCCCCAGCATTTT.